Listed below are T cell receptor beta chains from one sample, sequenced in a study of T cell responses to AZD1222 COVID-19 vaccine. Assay used: immunoSEQ multiplex PCR; TCRdb lists only in-frame clones, some missing. Of 190,000 or so clones in the sample, 91% were seen once. This sample comprised peripheral blood, obtained 28 days after the second AZD1222 dose. These receptors all come from an adult who received the AZD1222 COVID-19 vaccine. Each CDR3 is given with its conserved first and last residue. D genes are given only for firm matches. Expanded clones get a size class; other rows say once, few or many, or leave the size out.

j_call,clone_size,d_call,v_call,cdr3_aa,cdr3_nt
TRBJ1-5,NA,NA,TRBV24-1,CATSDLQGDNQPQHF,TGTGCCACCAGTGATTTGCAGGGAGACAATCAGCCCCAGCATTTT
TRBJ2-2,NA,NA,TRBV24-1,CATSDLLGDTGELFF,TGTGCCACCAGTGATTTGTTGGGGGACACCGGGGAGCTGTTTTTT
TRBJ1-5,NA,NA,TRBV5-5,CASSLEWNPGLQPQHF,TGTGCCAGCAGCTTGGAATGGAATCCGGGGTTGCAGCCCCAGCATTTT
TRBJ2-2,once,TRBD1,TRBV5-1,CASSSDRDTGELFF,TGCGCCAGCAGCTCAGACAGGGACACCGGGGAGCTGTTTTTT
TRBJ2-7,NA,TRBD2,TRBV11-2,CASRGTSGSYEQYF,TGTGCCAGCAGGGGGACTAGCGGCTCCTACGAGCAGTACTTC
TRBJ1-4,NA,NA,TRBV28,CASSLRWANEKLFF,TGTGCCAGCAGTCTTCGGTGGGCTAATGAAAAACTGTTTTTT
TRBJ1-2,NA,TRBD1,TRBV7-3,CASSGTGGFGYTF,TGTGCCAGCAGCGGGACAGGGGGCTTTGGCTACACCTTC
TRBJ2-3,NA,NA,TRBV11-2,CASSFDGDLTDTQYF,TGTGCCAGCAGCTTTGACGGCGACCTCACAGATACGCAGTATTTT
TRBJ1-1,once,NA,TRBV2,CASKYVPENTEAFF,TGTGCCAGCAAGTACGTCCCGGAGAACACTGAAGCTTTCTTT
TRBJ2-1,NA,NA,TRBV5-1,CASSFIADNEQFF,TGCGCCAGCAGCTTTATAGCGGACAATGAGCAGTTCTTC
TRBJ2-1,NA,NA,TRBV28,CASSLGPTHEQFF,TGTGCCAGCAGTTTAGGTCCGACCCATGAGCAGTTCTTC
TRBJ2-7,NA,NA,TRBV3-1/TRBV3-2,CASRATDSYEQYF,TGTGCCAGCAGGGCGACGGACTCCTACGAGCAGTACTTC
TRBJ2-1,NA,NA,TRBV15,CATSREVLGVDEQFF,TGTGCCACCAGCAGAGAGGTTCTAGGGGTCGATGAGCAGTTCTTC
TRBJ1-2,once,NA,TRBV18,CASSPLGSGYTF,TGTGCCAGCTCTCCCCTGGGATCGGGCTACACCTTC
TRBJ1-5,NA,TRBD1,TRBV28,CASMLTRTGYNQPQHF,TGTGCCAGCATGCTGACTAGGACAGGCTACAATCAGCCCCAGCATTTT
TRBJ2-5,NA,TRBD1,TRBV7-9,CASSSPGTGNNQETQYF,TGTGCCAGCAGCTCCCCGGGGACAGGAAACAACCAAGAGACCCAGTACTTC
TRBJ1-5,NA,NA,TRBV6-1,CASSATGGAGNQPQHF,TGTGCCAGCAGTGCGACGGGGGGCGCGGGCAATCAGCCCCAGCATTTT
TRBJ2-3,NA,TRBD2,TRBV19,CASSIRAGERTDTQYF,TGTGCCAGTAGTATACGAGCGGGAGAACGTACAGATACGCAGTATTTT
TRBJ1-5,NA,NA,TRBV6-5,CASRPSQRNQPQHF,TGTGCCAGCAGGCCCAGCCAGCGGAATCAGCCCCAGCATTTT
TRBJ2-2,NA,NA,TRBV27,CASSAGAPGELFF,TGTGCCAGCAGTGCGGGGGCTCCCGGGGAGCTGTTTTTT
TRBJ1-3,NA,NA,TRBV7-2,CASRVASGNTIYF,TGTGCCAGCAGGGTCGCCTCTGGAAACACCATATATTTT
TRBJ1-2,NA,NA,TRBV28,CASTKAGNYGYTF,TGTGCCAGCACCAAGGCGGGAAACTATGGCTACACCTTC
TRBJ2-3,NA,NA,TRBV12-3/TRBV12-4,CASRETGLDTQYF,TGTGCCAGCAGAGAAACAGGGTTAGATACGCAGTATTTT
TRBJ2-1,NA,TRBD2,TRBV28,CASHAGGEGNEQFF,TGTGCCAGCCATGCGGGAGGGGAGGGCAATGAGCAGTTCTTC
TRBJ1-5,NA,NA,TRBV28,CASSLARGGAQPQHF,TGTGCCAGCAGTTTGGCGCGGGGGGGAGCTCAGCCCCAGCATTTT
TRBJ2-1,NA,NA,TRBV18,CASSRSKNEQFF,TGTGCCAGCTCACGCAGCAAAAATGAGCAGTTCTTC
TRBJ1-6,few,NA,TRBV6-5,CASSYGGWTLHF,TGTGCCAGCAGTTACGGCGGTTGGACGCTCCACTTT
TRBJ2-3,NA,TRBD2,TRBV5-1,CASALAGGRIDTQYF,TGCGCCAGCGCCCTGGCGGGAGGGAGAATAGATACGCAGTATTTT
TRBJ1-1,NA,TRBD1,TRBV5-1,CASSHGQGGTEAFF,TGCGCCAGCAGCCACGGACAGGGGGGAACTGAAGCTTTCTTT
TRBJ2-3,NA,TRBD2,TRBV3-1/TRBV3-2,CASSQDPQRGDWTQYF,TGTGCCAGCAGCCAAGACCCCCAGCGGGGTGACTGGACGCAGTATTTT
TRBJ2-3,once,TRBD1,TRBV9,CASSADRVSTDTQYF,TGTGCCAGCAGCGCCGACAGGGTCAGCACAGATACGCAGTATTTT
TRBJ2-5,once,NA,TRBV2,CASSDLALGETQYF,TGTGCCAGCAGTGACCTAGCGCTGGGAGAGACCCAGTACTTC
TRBJ2-2,NA,NA,TRBV11-2,CASSLTGTGELFF,TGTGCCAGCAGCTTAACTGGTACCGGGGAGCTGTTTTTT
TRBJ1-2,NA,TRBD1,TRBV19,CASSRTGSGGYGYTF,TGTGCCAGTAGTCGGACAGGCTCCGGTGGCTATGGCTACACCTTC
TRBJ1-2,NA,TRBD1,TRBV6-5,CASSYNRGDGYTF,TGTGCCAGCAGTTACAACAGGGGAGATGGCTACACCTTC
TRBJ2-7,NA,TRBD2,TRBV29-1,CSVGRWREGPYYEQYF,TGCAGCGTGGGGAGGTGGCGGGAGGGCCCTTACTACGAGCAGTACTTC
TRBJ2-3,NA,TRBD2,TRBV7-3,CASSLMASGTSTDTQYF,TGTGCCAGCAGCTTAATGGCTAGCGGAACTAGCACAGATACGCAGTATTTT
TRBJ2-1,NA,TRBD2,TRBV5-1,CASSRQDPSGRKTGEQFF,TGCGCCAGCAGCCGTCAAGACCCTAGCGGGAGGAAAACGGGGGAGCAGTTCTTC
TRBJ2-2,NA,NA,TRBV9,CASSVRGESGELFF,TGTGCCAGCAGCGTGAGGGGGGAATCCGGGGAGCTGTTTTTT
TRBJ2-6,NA,NA,TRBV5-1,CASSLVGSSGANVLTF,TGCGCCAGCAGCTTGGTTGGCAGCTCTGGGGCCAACGTCCTGACTTTC
TRBJ1-2,NA,TRBD1,TRBV28,CASSLGTGVTSYTF,TGTGCCAGCAGTTTAGGGACAGGGGTGACCAGCTACACCTTC
TRBJ2-3,NA,NA,TRBV15,CATRVGVSTDTQYF,TGTGCCACCCGGGTGGGGGTTAGCACAGATACGCAGTATTTT
TRBJ1-1,NA,NA,TRBV11-3,CASSPTTTGNAEPFF,TGTGCCAGCAGCCCCACCACAACAGGGAATGCTGAACCTTTCTTT
TRBJ2-1,once,TRBD2,TRBV14,CASSQLAGSSYNEQFF,TGTGCCAGCAGTCAACTAGCGGGGAGCTCCTACAATGAGCAGTTCTTC
TRBJ2-7,NA,TRBD1,TRBV7-2,CASSAPGTAAYEQYF,TGTGCCAGCAGCGCGCCCGGGACAGCCGCCTACGAGCAGTACTTC
TRBJ1-3,NA,NA,TRBV11-2,CASSGYGSNSGNTIYF,TGTGCCAGCAGCGGATACGGCTCAAACTCTGGAAACACCATATATTTT